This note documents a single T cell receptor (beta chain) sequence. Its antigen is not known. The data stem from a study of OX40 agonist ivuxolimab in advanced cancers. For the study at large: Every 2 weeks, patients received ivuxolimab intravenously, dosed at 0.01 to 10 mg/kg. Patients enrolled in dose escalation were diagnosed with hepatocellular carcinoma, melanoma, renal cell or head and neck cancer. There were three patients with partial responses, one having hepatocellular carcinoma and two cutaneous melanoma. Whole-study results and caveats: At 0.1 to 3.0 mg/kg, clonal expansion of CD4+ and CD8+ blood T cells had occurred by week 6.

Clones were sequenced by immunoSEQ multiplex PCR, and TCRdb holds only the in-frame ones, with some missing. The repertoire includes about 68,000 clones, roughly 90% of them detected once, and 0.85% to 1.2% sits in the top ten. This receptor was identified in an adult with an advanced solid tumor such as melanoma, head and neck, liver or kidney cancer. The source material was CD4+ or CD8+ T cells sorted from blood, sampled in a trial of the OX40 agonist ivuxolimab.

The CDR3 DNA reads as TGTGCCAGCAGGGAAGGGGGGTTCCAAGAGACCCAGTACTTC. It yields the protein CASREGGFQETQYF. The genes are TRBV6-5 and TRBJ2-5, with D perhaps matching TRBD1 or TRBD2 (6 bases each). This CDR3 contains 14 residues. Trimming cost V 6 bases and J 1 base, with 12 bases left between them. CDR1 MNHEY and CDR2 SVGAGI come from the germline V gene.